Below, 26 T cell receptor beta chains from the same sample are listed, as sequenced in a study of identical twins. TCRdb processed the 5' RACE reads anew with MiXCR; each CDR3 protein has one entry. The data show roughly 690,000 distinct CDR3 sequences, with 6.1% seen just once and 1.5% to 2% held by the top ten. The sample consisted of naive T cells sorted from blood. The source of these receptors is a man between 18 and 35 years old in good health.

This clonotype occurred many times. This CDR3 reads CASSYRDRGYSNQPQHF. The CDR3 DNA follows: TGTGCCAGCAGCTACCGGGACAGGGGTTATAGCAATCAGCCCCAGCATTTT. This chain connects TRBV6-5 to TRBJ1-5; 10 bases are shared with TRBD1. CDR3 length: 17 amino acids. CDR1 is MNHEY, CDR2 SVGAGI, per germline. Trimming took 6 bases from V and 0 from J; bases not matched to a gene: 8.

This chain connects TRBV2 to TRBJ1-6; the D gene is possibly TRBD1 (5 bases). The V and J ends lost 3 bases and 11 bases respectively, with 17 bases between them. There are 15 residues in the CDR3. Germline CDR1 is SNHLY and CDR2 is FYNNEI. The CDR3 region has the DNA TGTGCCAGCAGTGAGGGGGTTGACAGTTTTGCACCCCTCCACTTT. Its translation: CASSEGVDSFAPLHF. The variable domain in full, completed from reference TRBV2 and TRBJ1-6, reads EPEVTQTPSHQVTQMGQEVILRCVPISNHLYFYWYRQILGQKVEFLVSFYNNEISEKSEIFDDQFSVERPDGSNFTLKIRSTKLEDSAMYFCASSEGVDSFAPLHFGNGTRLTVT.

This clonotype was observed a handful of times. The V gene is TRBV7-9, the J gene TRBJ2-3; the match to TRBD2 covers 10 bases. Trimming removed 8 bases from V and 3 bases from J; junction bases left unmatched: 8. The CDR3 is 15 residues long. From germline, CDR1 is SEHNR and CDR2 FQNEAQ (reference sequence). The CDR3, as DNA: TGTGCCAGCGGCGCCAAAGCGGGAGGGACAGATACGCAGTATTTT. This encodes CASGAKAGGTDTQYF.

The rearrangement links TRBV30 to TRBJ2-3, with a tentative D call TRBD2 (6 bases). CDR3 length: 13 amino acids. Germline-derived CDR1 and CDR2 are GTSNPN and SVGIG (reference sequence). Trimming took 4 bases from V and 4 from J, leaving 12 bases between them. CDR3 DNA sequence: TGTGCCTGGACTGGGCGCGGGGCAGATACGCAGTATTTT. As protein: CAWTGRGADTQYF.

V and J are TRBV5-5 and TRBJ1-2; D gene ambiguous. The CDR3 is 13 amino acids. CDR1 and CDR2 from the germline V gene are SGHKS and YYEKEE (reference sequence). Trimming removed 4 bases at V and 2 bases at J, with 9 bases between. The CDR3 region has the DNA TGTGCCAGCAGCCGGCGAGGGAACTATGGCTACACCTTC. It translates to CASSRRGNYGYTF. Full variable domain (outside the CDR3, taken from reference TRBV5-5 and TRBJ1-2): DAGVTQSPTHLIKTRGQQVTLRCSPISGHKSVSWYQQVLGQGPQFIFQYYEKEERGRGNFPDRFSARQFPNYSSELNVNALLLGDSALYLCASSRRGNYGYTFGSGTRLTVV.

The chain couples TRBV3-1 to TRBJ2-2, with D tentatively TRBD2 (5 bases). This CDR3 has 16 residues. Germline CDR1 reads LGHDT; CDR2 reads YNNKEL (reference sequence). V was clipped by 5 bases and J by 6 bases, with 19 bases between them. The CDR3 nucleotides read TGTGCCAGCAGCTCCCCCCAAGGGAGAAACGCCGGGGAGCTGTTTTTT. Translating gives CASSSPQGRNAGELFF.

The CDR3 coding sequence is TGTGCCAGCAGTCAGTCAACGAGAAAGGCCGGGGAGACCCAGTACTTC. It codes for CASSQSTRKAGETQYF. The chain joins TRBV6-1 to TRBJ2-5; D call uncertain. V was pared by 5 bases and J by 5 bases, with 21 bases between. Per germline, CDR1 MNHNS and CDR2 SASEGT. The CDR3 is 16 amino acids.

There are a few counts of this clonotype. Written as DNA, the CDR3 is TGCGCCAGCAGCTGGGGGGAGCACGAAGAGACCCAGTACTTC. Translation gives CASSWGEHEETQYF. This chain links TRBV5-1 with TRBJ2-5, with D possibly matching TRBD2 (6 bases). V lost 3 bases and J lost 3, with 12 bases in between. Germline values: CDR1 SGHRS, CDR2 YFSETQ. The CDR3 contains 14 residues.

This clonotype was detected ten times or more. The chain employs TRBV20-1 and TRBJ1-3; D is unclear. Germline loops: CDR1 DFQATT, CDR2 SNEGSKA (reference sequence). V was clipped by 3 bases and J by 4 bases, with 10 bases between them. The CDR3 runs 13 residues. The CDR3 is CSARPQGGNTIYF. DNA for the CDR3: TGCAGTGCTAGGCCTCAAGGCGGAAACACCATATATTTT.

This clonotype was picked up many times. This chain links TRBV12-3 or TRBV12-4 with TRBJ2-2, with 9 bases matching TRBD1. Unmatched junction bases numbered 2, after V lost 5 bases and J lost 1 base. The CDR3 sequence is 15 residues long. CDR3 protein: CASSGQGLNTGELFF. The CDR3 bases are TGTGCCAGCAGTGGACAGGGGCTGAACACCGGGGAGCTGTTTTTT.

This clonotype was seen ten or more times. This chain joins TRBV25-1 and TRBJ1-2; TRBD1 aligns across 7 bases. The germline gives CDR1 MGHDK, CDR2 SYGVNS. V lost 4 bases to trimming and J lost 3 bases; unmatched junction nucleotides: 5. The CDR3 sequence is 14 residues long. Here the CDR3 DNA reads TGTGCCAGCAGTGGCCGGGACAGCCACTATGGCTACACCTTC. Encoded protein: CASSGRDSHYGYTF.

This clonotype appeared many times. The J gene is TRBJ2-1, the V gene TRBV6-2 or TRBV6-3; 7 bases are shared with TRBD2. There are 13 residues in the CDR3. With V trimmed by 6 bases and J by 8 bases, 7 bases remained unmatched. Per germline, CDR1 MNHEY and CDR2 SVGEGT. The CDR3 protein is CASSFTSVHEQFF. The CDR3 nucleotides read TGTGCCAGCAGCTTCACTAGCGTACATGAGCAGTTCTTC.

This clonotype has more than one count but fewer than ten. V and J are TRBV7-2 and TRBJ2-3; TRBD2 aligns across 7 bases. V lost 3 bases, J lost 1 base, and 10 bases stayed unmatched. The CDR3 runs 17 residues. Germline CDR1 and CDR2: SGHTA and FQGNSA. The CDR3 is CASSFPSSGLRTDTQYF. DNA for the CDR3: TGTGCCAGCAGCTTCCCCTCTAGCGGACTTCGCACAGATACGCAGTATTTT.

This clonotype has more than one count but fewer than ten. Written as DNA, the CDR3 is TGTGCCAGCAGCAGGCAGGGCGAGCAGACCCAGTACTTC. Protein: CASSRQGEQTQYF. V gene TRBV7-9 combines with J gene TRBJ2-5; D is possibly TRBD1 (5 bases). There are 13 residues in the CDR3. Trimming took 5 bases from V and 6 from J, leaving 13 bases between them. The V gene's germline CDR1 is SEHNR and CDR2 FQNEAQ (reference sequence). The full variable domain, with the rest looked up from reference TRBV7-9 and TRBJ2-5, is DTGVSQNPRHKITKRGQNVTFRCDPISEHNRLYWYRQTLGQGPEFLTYFQNEAQLEKSRLLSDRFSAERPKGSFSTLEIQRTEQGDSAMYLCASSRQGEQTQYFGPGTRLLVL.

This clonotype was detected many times. This rearrangement joins TRBV20-1 to TRBJ2-2; D not certain. Germline V lookup: CDR1 DFQATT, CDR2 SNEGSKA (reference sequence). CDR3 length: 13 amino acids. The V end lost 5 bases, the J end lost 5 bases, and 12 bases lay between the germline ends. This chain's CDR3 is CSAGPVETGELFF. For the CDR3, the DNA is TGCAGTGCTGGCCCCGTGGAGACCGGGGAGCTGTTTTTT.

The sample holds many counts of this clonotype. The genes are TRBV27 and TRBJ1-1; no reliable D call. Between the trimmed V and J ends, which lost 7 bases and 1 base, there was a span of 13 bases. Germline V gives CDR1 MNHEY, CDR2 SMNVEV (reference sequence). The CDR3 has 14 residues. The CDR3 loop reads CASKRVGTNTEAFF. As DNA, the CDR3 is TGTGCCAGCAAAAGGGTCGGTACGAACACTGAAGCTTTCTTT.

Many counts were recorded for this clonotype. V gene TRBV20-1 combines with J gene TRBJ1-3; no clear D gene. From germline, CDR1 is DFQATT and CDR2 SNEGSKA (reference sequence). Deletions cut 1 base from V and 0 bases from J, with 7 bases between. CDR3 length: 14 amino acids. The CDR3 is CSARAVSSGNTIYF. CDR3 coding DNA: TGCAGTGCTAGAGCTGTAAGCTCTGGAAACACCATATATTTT.

This clonotype was detected ten times or more. The V and J genes are TRBV7-8 and TRBJ2-1; D possibly uses TRBD1 or TRBD2 (5 bases each). This CDR3 is built from 13 residues. V was clipped by 4 bases and J by 10 bases, with 14 bases between them. Looked up from germline, CDR1 is SGHVS and CDR2 is FQNEAQ. The CDR3 here is CASSSQGDREQFF. CDR3 bases: TGTGCCAGCAGCTCCCAAGGGGACCGAGAGCAGTTCTTC.

V and J are TRBV6-2 or TRBV6-3 and TRBJ1-5, with D maybe TRBD1 (5 bases). Trimming pared 2 bases from V and 7 bases from J, leaving 12 bases between. The CDR3 runs to 14 residues. The germline V gene has CDR1 MNHEY and CDR2 SVGEGT. This CDR3 reads CASSYLGRAQPQHF. In DNA, the CDR3 is TGTGCCAGCAGTTACCTAGGCAGGGCGCAGCCCCAGCATTTT.

The table lists this clonotype with many counts. The chain combines TRBV5-1 with TRBJ1-4; the D gene is possibly TRBD1 (5 bases). The CDR3 covers 14 residues. Germline CDR1 SGHRS, CDR2 YFSETQ. Trimming left V 3 bases short and J 5 bases short, with 11 bases between. This CDR3 is CASSSGRTNEKLFF. Written as DNA, the CDR3 is TGCGCCAGCAGCTCAGGACGGACAAATGAAAAACTGTTTTTT.

This clonotype was found a few times. The chain's CDR3 is CASRGTGGMNTEAFF. The CDR3 DNA reads TGCGCCAGCAGGGGGACAGGGGGCATGAACACTGAAGCTTTCTTT. The rearrangement links TRBV5-1 to TRBJ1-1, with 12 bases matching TRBD1. CDR1 SGHRS and CDR2 YFSETQ come from the germline V gene. J lost 0 bases, V lost 5 bases, and 2 bases had no gene match. The CDR3 has 15 residues. The full variable domain, with the rest looked up from reference TRBV5-1 and TRBJ1-1, is KAGVTQTPRYLIKTRGQQVTLSCSPISGHRSVSWYQQTPGQGLQFLFEYFSETQRNKGNFPGRFSGRQFSNSRSEMNVSTLELGDSALYLCASRGTGGMNTEAFFGQGTRLTVV.

This clonotype was counted a few times. The genes are TRBV6-2 or TRBV6-3 and TRBJ2-1; D gene ambiguous. The CDR3 contains 16 residues. Trimming left V 2 bases short and J 6 bases short, with 17 bases between. Per germline, CDR1 MNHEY and CDR2 SVGEGT. The CDR3 loop is CASSYRGRATTNEQFF. CDR3 sequence (DNA): TGTGCCAGCAGTTACCGTGGCAGAGCCACCACCAATGAGCAGTTCTTC.

Details on this clonotype: This may be a read error, as it is one base from a much larger clone. The V call is TRBV20-1, the J call TRBJ2-7; the D gene is possibly TRBD1 (6 bases). CDR3 length: 14 amino acids. Germline V gives CDR1 DFQATT, CDR2 SNEGSKA (reference sequence). The DNA of the CDR3 is TGCAGTGCCGCAATAACAGGGAACTCCTACGGGCAGTACTTC. Translated: CSAAITGNSYGQYF.

This clonotype has ten or more counts. The chain couples TRBV12-3 or TRBV12-4 to TRBJ2-7, with TRBD1 matching over 8 bases. This CDR3 spans 14 amino acids. Trimming cost V 5 bases and J 2 bases; bases outside gene matches: 5. CDR3 loop: CASSIGQGPYEQYF. DNA for the CDR3: TGTGCCAGCAGTATCGGACAGGGTCCCTACGAGCAGTACTTC.

The chain links TRBV7-9 to TRBJ2-7; D is perhaps TRBD2 (7 bases). Germline V gene lookup returns CDR1 SEHNR and CDR2 FQNEAQ (reference sequence). The CDR3 is made up of 15 amino acids. The CDR3 DNA sequence: TGTGCCAGCAGCCGAGGGGGGGGACATCTCTACGAGCAGCACGTC. This translates into CASSRGGGHLYEQHV.

This clonotype was recorded many times. The chain carries TRBV27 and TRBJ2-3; D is ambiguous. CDR3 size: 15 residues. V shed 3 bases and J shed 8 bases, with 18 bases lying between them. The germline V gene has CDR1 MNHEY and CDR2 SMNVEV (reference sequence). The CDR3 loop is CASSFEGPFFSTQYF. CDR3 sequence (DNA): TGTGCCAGCAGTTTTGAAGGGCCGTTCTTCAGTACGCAGTATTTT.